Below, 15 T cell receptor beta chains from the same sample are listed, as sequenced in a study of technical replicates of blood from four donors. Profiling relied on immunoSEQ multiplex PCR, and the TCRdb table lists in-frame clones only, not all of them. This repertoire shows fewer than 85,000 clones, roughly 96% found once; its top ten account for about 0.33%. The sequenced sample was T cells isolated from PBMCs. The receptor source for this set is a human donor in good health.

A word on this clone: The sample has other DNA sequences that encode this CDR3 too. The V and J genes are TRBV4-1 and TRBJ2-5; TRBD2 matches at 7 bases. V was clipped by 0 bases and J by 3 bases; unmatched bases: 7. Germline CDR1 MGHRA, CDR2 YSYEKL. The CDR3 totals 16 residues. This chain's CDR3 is CASSQDRAGVEETQYF. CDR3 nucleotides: TGCGCCAGCAGCCAAGATAGGGCGGGAGTGGAAGAGACCCAGTACTTC.

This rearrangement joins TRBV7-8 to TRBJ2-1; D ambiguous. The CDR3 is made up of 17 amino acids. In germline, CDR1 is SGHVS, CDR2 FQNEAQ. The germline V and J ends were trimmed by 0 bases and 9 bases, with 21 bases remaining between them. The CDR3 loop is CASSLAYPQPRYSEQFF. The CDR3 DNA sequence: TGTGCCAGCAGCTTAGCCTACCCCCAGCCTAGATATAGTGAGCAGTTCTTC.

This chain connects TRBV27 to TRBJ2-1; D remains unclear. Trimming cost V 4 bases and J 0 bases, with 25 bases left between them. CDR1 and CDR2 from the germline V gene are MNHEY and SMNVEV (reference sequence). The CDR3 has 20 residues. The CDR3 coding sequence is TGTGCCAGCAGTTCCCCACTATCACCGGTAGAAGAGAGCTCCTACAATGAGCAGTTCTTC. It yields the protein CASSSPLSPVEESSYNEQFF.

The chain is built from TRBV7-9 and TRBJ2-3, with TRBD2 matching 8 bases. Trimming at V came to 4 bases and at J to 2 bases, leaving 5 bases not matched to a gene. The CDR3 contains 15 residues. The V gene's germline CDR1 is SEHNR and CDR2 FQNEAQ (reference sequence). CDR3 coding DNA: TGTGCCAGCAGCTCTGGACTAGCCACCACAGATACGCAGTATTTT. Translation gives CASSSGLATTDTQYF. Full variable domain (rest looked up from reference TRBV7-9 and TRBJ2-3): DTGVSQNPRHKITKRGQNVTFRCDPISEHNRLYWYRQTLGQGPEFLTYFQNEAQLEKSRLLSDRFSAERPKGSFSTLEIQRTEQGDSAMYLCASSSGLATTDTQYFGPGTRLTVL.

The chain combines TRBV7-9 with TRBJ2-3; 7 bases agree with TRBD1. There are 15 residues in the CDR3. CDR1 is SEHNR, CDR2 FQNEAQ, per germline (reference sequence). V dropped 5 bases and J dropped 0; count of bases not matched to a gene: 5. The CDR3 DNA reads TGTGCCAGCAGCCTCAGACAGGGTAGCACAGATACGCAGTATTTT. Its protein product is CASSLRQGSTDTQYF.

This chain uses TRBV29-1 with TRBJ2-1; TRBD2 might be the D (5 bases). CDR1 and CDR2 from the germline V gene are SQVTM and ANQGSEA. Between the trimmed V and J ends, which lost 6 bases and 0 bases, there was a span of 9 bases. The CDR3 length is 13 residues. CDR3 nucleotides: TGCAGCGTCCAAGGAGGCTCCTACAATGAGCAGTTCTTC. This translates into CSVQGGSYNEQFF.

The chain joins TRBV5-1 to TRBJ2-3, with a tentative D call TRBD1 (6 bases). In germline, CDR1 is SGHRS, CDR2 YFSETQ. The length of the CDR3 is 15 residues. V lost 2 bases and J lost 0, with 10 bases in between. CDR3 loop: CASSLQGRSTDTQYF. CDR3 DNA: TGCGCCAGCAGCTTACAGGGCAGAAGCACAGATACGCAGTATTTT. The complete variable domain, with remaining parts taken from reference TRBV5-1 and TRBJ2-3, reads KAGVTQTPRYLIKTRGQQVTLSCSPISGHRSVSWYQQTPGQGLQFLFEYFSETQRNKGNFPGRFSGRQFSNSRSEMNVSTLELGDSALYLCASSLQGRSTDTQYFGPGTRLTVL.

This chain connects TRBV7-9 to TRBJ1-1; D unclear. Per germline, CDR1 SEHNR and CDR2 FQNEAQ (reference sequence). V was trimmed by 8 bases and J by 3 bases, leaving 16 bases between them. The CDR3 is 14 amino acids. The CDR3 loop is CASDVTTGDTEAFF. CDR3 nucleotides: TGTGCCAGCGATGTAACGACTGGAGACACTGAAGCTTTCTTT.

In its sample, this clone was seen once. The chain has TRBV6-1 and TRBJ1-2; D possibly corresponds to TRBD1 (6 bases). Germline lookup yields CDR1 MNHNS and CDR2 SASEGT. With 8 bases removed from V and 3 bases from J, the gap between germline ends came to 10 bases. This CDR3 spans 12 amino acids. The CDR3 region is CASGTHYYGYTF. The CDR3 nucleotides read TGTGCCAGCGGGACACACTACTATGGCTACACCTTC.

The CDR3: CASSYWDSDIYEQYF. The CDR3 bases are TGTGCCAGCAGTTACTGGGACAGCGACATCTACGAGCAGTACTTC. The chain has TRBV6-7 and TRBJ2-7, with 7 bases matching TRBD1. TRBV6-7 has ORF status, its function being uncertain. The V segment lost 1 base and the J segment 3 bases; nucleotides outside the gene matches: 6. CDR3 length equals 15 residues.

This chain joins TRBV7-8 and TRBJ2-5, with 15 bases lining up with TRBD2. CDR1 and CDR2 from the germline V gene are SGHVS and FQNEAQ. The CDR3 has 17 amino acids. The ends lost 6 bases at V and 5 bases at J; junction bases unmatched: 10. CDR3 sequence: CASRRSWTSGREETQYF. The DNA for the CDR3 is TGTGCCAGCAGACGTTCCTGGACTAGCGGGAGGGAGGAGACCCAGTACTTC. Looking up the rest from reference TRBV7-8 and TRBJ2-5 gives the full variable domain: GAGVSQSPRYKVAKRGQDVALRCDPISGHVSLFWYQQALGQGPEFLTYFQNEAQLDKSGLPSDRFFAERPEGSVSTLKIQRTQQEDSAVYLCASRRSWTSGREETQYFGPGTRLLVL.

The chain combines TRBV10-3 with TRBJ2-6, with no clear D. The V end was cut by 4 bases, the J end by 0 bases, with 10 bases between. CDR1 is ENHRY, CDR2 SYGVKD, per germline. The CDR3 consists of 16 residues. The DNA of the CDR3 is TGTGCCATCAGTGCTTTCCTTAGCTCTGGGGCCAACGTCCTGACTTTC. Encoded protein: CAISAFLSSGANVLTF.

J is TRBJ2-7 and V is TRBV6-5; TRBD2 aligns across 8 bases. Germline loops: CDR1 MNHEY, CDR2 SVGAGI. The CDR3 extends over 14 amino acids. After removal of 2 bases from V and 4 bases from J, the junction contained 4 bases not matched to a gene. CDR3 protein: CASSYGLAGYEQYF. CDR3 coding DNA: TGTGCCAGCAGTTACGGCCTAGCGGGTTACGAGCAGTACTTC.

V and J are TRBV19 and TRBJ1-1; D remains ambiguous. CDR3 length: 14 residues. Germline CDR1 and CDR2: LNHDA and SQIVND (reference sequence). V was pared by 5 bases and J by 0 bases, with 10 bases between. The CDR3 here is CASSWQIMNTEAFF. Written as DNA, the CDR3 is TGTGCCAGTAGTTGGCAGATCATGAACACTGAAGCTTTCTTT.

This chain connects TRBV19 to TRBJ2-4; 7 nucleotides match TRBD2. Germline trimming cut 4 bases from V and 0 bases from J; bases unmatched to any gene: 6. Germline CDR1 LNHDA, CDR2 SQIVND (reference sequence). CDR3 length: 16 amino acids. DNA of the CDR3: TGTGCCAGTAGTAGAGAAGCGGGGCTAGCCAAAAACATTCAGTACTTC. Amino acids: CASSREAGLAKNIQYF.